These T cell receptor beta chains were read from a single sample in a study of blood T cells in healthy people across ages. TCRdb independently ran MiXCR on the 5' RACE reads; one entry per CDR3 protein. The repertoire holds 850,000 to 1,100,000 distinct CDR3 sequences, with 35% to 40% as singletons. Sequencing was done on a sample of blood. All receptors come from a man younger than 35 in good health. CDR3s include the opening cysteine and the closing phenylalanine or tryptophan. The D gene is left open where the match is weak. Only part of the rows carry a size: once, few, many, or a class if the clone is expanded.

14 | TRBJ1-2 | TRBV7-2 | few | - | TGTGCCAGCAGCTCATGGGCGCTGGGCTATGGCTACACCTTC | CASSSWALGYGYTF
16 | TRBJ2-1 | TRBV7-9 | - | - | TGTGCCAGCAGCTTAGAGGGGAGCGGTGCCTACAATGAGCAGTTCTTC | CASSLEGSGAYNEQFF
12 | TRBJ1-6 | TRBV27 | - | - | TGTGCCGTGCAGGGTAGTAATTCACCCCTCCACTTT | CAVQGSNSPLHF
15 | TRBJ1-1 | TRBV10-3 | few | - | TGTGCCATCAGTGAATTGAGTGACTTGAACACTGAAGCTTTCTTT | CAISELSDLNTEAFF
14 | TRBJ2-1 | TRBV7-3 | - | - | TGTGCCAGCAGCTTAGACTCGGGCCACAATGAGCAGTTCTTC | CASSLDSGHNEQFF
13 | TRBJ1-5 | TRBV2 | - | - | TGTGCCAGCAGGGCCCCTGCGCCTCAGCCCCAGCATTTT | CASRAPAPQPQHF
15 | TRBJ1-5 | TRBV2 | - | TRBD1 | TGTGCCAGCAGTCGGGACAGCCATAGCAATCAGCCCCAGCATTTT | CASSRDSHSNQPQHF
16 | TRBJ2-1 | TRBV7-2 | - | - | TGTGCCAGCAGCTTATTTCGAGGGGGGGCCTCCAATGAGCAGTTCTTC | CASSLFRGGASNEQFF
14 | TRBJ1-5 | TRBV20-1 | - | - | TGCAGTGCTAATCGACCGACTAGCAATCAGCCCCAGCATTTT | CSANRPTSNQPQHF
15 | TRBJ1-6 | TRBV7-2 | - | - | TGTGCCAGCAGCCCATCAGGGGCTCGTAATTCACCCCTCCACTTT | CASSPSGARNSPLHF
15 | TRBJ2-3 | TRBV6-6 | - | TRBD1 | TGTGCCGGCAGTTACTCGACCGACAGGGGCGATACGCAGTATTTT | CAGSYSTDRGDTQYF
14 | TRBJ1-5 | TRBV6-2/TRBV6-3 | - | - | TGTGCCAGCAGTTACCCCGGGACACATCAGCCCCAGCATTTT | CASSYPGTHQPQHF
14 | TRBJ2-1 | TRBV20-1 | - | - | TGCAGTGCTAGAATGGCGACATCTAGCAATGAGCAGTTCTTC | CSARMATSSNEQFF
16 | TRBJ1-2 | TRBV4-3 | few | - | TGCGCCAGCAGCCAAGTTTCCGGTGTAGCTAACTATGGCTACACCTTC | CASSQVSGVANYGYTF
14 | TRBJ2-3 | TRBV20-1 | few | TRBD2 | TGCAGTGCTAGTTCTAGCGGGGACACAGATACGCAGTATTTT | CSASSSGDTDTQYF
13 | TRBJ2-1 | TRBV12-3/TRBV12-4 | few | - | TGTGCCAGCATGTTAAGCTCCTACAATGAGCAGTTCTTC | CASMLSSYNEQFF
14 | TRBJ2-5 | TRBV4-2 | few | TRBD1 | TGTGCCAGCAGCCAAGGGACAGGGAAAGAGACCCAGTACTTC | CASSQGTGKETQYF
12 | TRBJ1-6 | TRBV7-9 | - | - | TGTGCCAGCAGCGGGGAGAATTCACCCCTCCACTTT | CASSGENSPLHF
15 | TRBJ1-2 | TRBV7-2 | - | - | TGTGCCAGCAGCTTAGGCAACAGGGTTAACTATGGCTACACCTTC | CASSLGNRVNYGYTF
14 | TRBJ2-1 | TRBV7-2 | - | TRBD1 | TGTGCCAGCAGCTTAGCGGGACAGTACAATGGGCAGTTCTTC | CASSLAGQYNGQFF
14 | TRBJ2-5 | TRBV5-1 | - | TRBD1 | TGCGCCAGCAGCCTACTGACAGGGAGCGAGACCCAGTACTTC | CASSLLTGSETQYF
12 | TRBJ2-3 | TRBV2 | many | - | TGTGCCAGCAGTGAAGGCCCAGATACGCAGTATTTT | CASSEGPDTQYF
14 | TRBJ2-5 | TRBV7-7 | - | - | TGTGCTAGCAGCTTTCGACACGGGTCGATGGAGCAGTACTTC | CASSFRHGSMEQYF
16 | TRBJ1-2 | TRBV6-2/TRBV6-3 | few | - | TGTGCCAGCAGTTACTCGTCATCCGCGACCTATTATGGCTACACCTTC | CASSYSSSATYYGYTF
16 | TRBJ2-1 | TRBV27 | few | TRBD2 | TGTGCCAGCAGTGGTACGACTAGCGGGGGTTTTACCTTGCAGTTCTTC | CASSGTTSGGFTLQFF
14 | TRBJ1-5 | TRBV20-1 | - | - | TGCAGTGCTGAGGGGGGTAGTCGCAATCAGCCCCAGCATTTT | CSAEGGSRNQPQHF
15 | TRBJ1-2 | TRBV7-9 | - | TRBD1 | TGTGCCAGCAGCAACCCCGGGACAGATCTCTATGGCTACACCTTC | CASSNPGTDLYGYTF
13 | TRBJ1-2 | TRBV30 | - | - | TGTGCCTCCCCCCGGACGGAACCATATGGCTACACCTTC | CASPRTEPYGYTF
16 | TRBJ2-3 | TRBV20-1 | once | - | TGCAGTGCTAGAGGTTACGTGGAGGGATTGACAGATACGCAGTATTTT | CSARGYVEGLTDTQYF
22 | TRBJ2-1 | TRBV11-2 | - | - | TGTGCCAGCAGCTTAAACCAATGGTTTAGGGGGGAGACAGGTAGAGAGTACAATGAGCAGTTCTTC | CASSLNQWFRGETGREYNEQFF
20 | TRBJ2-1 | TRBV21-1 | few | - | TGTGCCAGCAGCAAAGCTTCAAAGGACAGGGGTTTAACGGTTTGCAATGAGCAGTTCTTC | CASSKASKDRGLTVCNEQFF
14 | TRBJ1-1 | TRBV16 | few | - | TGTGCCAGCAGCCAATCGGGAGGGGGCACTGAAGCTTTCTTT | CASSQSGGGTEAFF
17 | TRBJ2-5 | TRBV10-3 | few | TRBD1 | TGTGCCATCAGTGAGATGGGACAGGGGGCCCTCCAAGAGACCCAGTACTTC | CAISEMGQGALQETQYF
13 | TRBJ1-2 | TRBV20-1 | many | - | TGCAGTGCTTACTCGACAGCAATCTATGGCTACACCTTC | CSAYSTAIYGYTF
18 | TRBJ2-6 | TRBV6-5 | few | - | TGTGCCAGCAGTTACTCCTCCCCACGTTTGTCTGGGGCCAACGTCCTGACTTTC | CASSYSSPRLSGANVLTF
12 | TRBJ2-7 | TRBV12-3/TRBV12-4 | few | - | TGTGCCAGCAGTTGGGGGACCTACGAGCAGTACTTC | CASSWGTYEQYF
13 | TRBJ1-2 | TRBV30 | - | - | TGTGCCTGGAGCGAAGGGACGGAAGGTGGCTACACCTTC | CAWSEGTEGGYTF
14 | TRBJ2-3 | TRBV6-2/TRBV6-3 | few | TRBD2 | TGTGCCAGCAGCGCGGGGGGTCGCAGGGATACGCAGTATTTT | CASSAGGRRDTQYF
12 | TRBJ2-7 | TRBV12-3/TRBV12-4 | - | - | TGTGCCTGCAGTTTGGGGCCCTACGAGCAGTACTTC | CACSLGPYEQYF
13 | TRBJ1-6 | TRBV6-6 | few | - | TGTGCCAGCATCGACAGGACCCATTCACCCCTCCACTTT | CASIDRTHSPLHF
15 | TRBJ1-5 | TRBV4-2 | - | - | TGTGCCAGCAGCCAAGATGGCGGGGGGGATCAGCCCCAGCATTTT | CASSQDGGGDQPQHF
19 | TRBJ1-4 | TRBV4-3 | - | TRBD1 | TGCGCCAGCAGCCAAGAAACGCACAGGGGGCCGGCAACTAATGAAAAACTGTTTTTT | CASSQETHRGPATNEKLFF
15 | TRBJ2-1 | TRBV7-8 | many | TRBD1 | TGTGCCAGCAGCTTACCGGGACAGGGATACAATGAGCAGTTCTTC | CASSLPGQGYNEQFF
16 | TRBJ2-3 | TRBV7-8 | - | TRBD2 | TGTGCCAGCAGCTTAGGGACTAGCGGGCTCACAGATACGCAGTATTTT | CASSLGTSGLTDTQYF
15 | TRBJ1-1 | TRBV7-9 | - | - | TGTGCCAGCAGCTCGCCCCACAAGGATGGGGGTGAAGCTTTCTTT | CASSSPHKDGGEAFF
13 | TRBJ2-3 | TRBV30 | - | - | TGTGCCTGGAGTGTAATCATGACAGATACGCAGTATTTT | CAWSVIMTDTQYF
15 | TRBJ2-3 | TRBV5-1 | many | - | TGCGCCAGCAGCTTGGTGTCAGTTAGCACAGATACGCAGTATTTT | CASSLVSVSTDTQYF
13 | TRBJ1-5 | TRBV12-3/TRBV12-4 | - | - | TGTGCCAGCAGTTTTGGGCTGAATCAGCCCCAGCATTTT | CASSFGLNQPQHF
16 | TRBJ2-7 | TRBV12-3/TRBV12-4 | many | TRBD2 | TGTGCCAGCAGTCACATTCTTTCTAGCGGGGGTTACGAGCAGTACTTC | CASSHILSSGGYEQYF
13 | TRBJ2-3 | TRBV7-2 | few | - | TGTGCCAGCAGACCCCCTTCGGGGAATACGCAGTATTTT | CASRPPSGNTQYF
16 | TRBJ1-2 | TRBV7-2 | - | TRBD1 | TGTGCCAGCAGCTTAGCCCCAGGGCAGGGGGCAGGCGGCTACACCTTC | CASSLAPGQGAGGYTF
14 | TRBJ2-3 | TRBV12-3/TRBV12-4 | - | - | TGTGCCAGCAGTTTATTTAGAGGCCCAGATACGCAGTATTTT | CASSLFRGPDTQYF